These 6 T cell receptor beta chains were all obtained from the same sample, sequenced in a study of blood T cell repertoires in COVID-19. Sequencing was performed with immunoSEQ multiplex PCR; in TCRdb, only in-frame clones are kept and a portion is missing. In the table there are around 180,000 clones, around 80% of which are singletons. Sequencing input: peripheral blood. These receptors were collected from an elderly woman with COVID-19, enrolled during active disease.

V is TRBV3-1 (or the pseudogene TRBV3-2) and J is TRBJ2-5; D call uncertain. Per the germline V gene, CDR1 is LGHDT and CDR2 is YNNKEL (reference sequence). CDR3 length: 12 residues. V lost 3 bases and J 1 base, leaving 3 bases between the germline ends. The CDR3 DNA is TGTGCCAGCAGCCACATCCAAGAGACCCAGTACTTC. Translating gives CASSHIQETQYF.

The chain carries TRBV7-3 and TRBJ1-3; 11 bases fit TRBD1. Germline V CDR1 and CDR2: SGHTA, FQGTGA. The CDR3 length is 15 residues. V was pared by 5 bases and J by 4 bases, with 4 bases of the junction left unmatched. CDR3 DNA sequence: TGTGCCAGCAGCCCCGGACAGGGGGCGGGAAACACCATATATTTT. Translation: CASSPGQGAGNTIYF.

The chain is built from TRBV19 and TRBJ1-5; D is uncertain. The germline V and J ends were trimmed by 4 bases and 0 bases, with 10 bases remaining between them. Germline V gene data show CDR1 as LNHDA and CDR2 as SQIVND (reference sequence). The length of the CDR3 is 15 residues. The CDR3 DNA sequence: TGTGCCAGTAGTAAACAGACCTATAGCAATCAGCCCCAGCATTTT. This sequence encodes CASSKQTYSNQPQHF.

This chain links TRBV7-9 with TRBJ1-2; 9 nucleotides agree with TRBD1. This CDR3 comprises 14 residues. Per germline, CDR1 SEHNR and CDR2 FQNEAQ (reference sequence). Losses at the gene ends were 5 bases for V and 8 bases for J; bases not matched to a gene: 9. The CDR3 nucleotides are TGTGCCAGCAGCCTAAGACAGGGGGGAATGGGCTACACCTTC. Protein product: CASSLRQGGMGYTF.

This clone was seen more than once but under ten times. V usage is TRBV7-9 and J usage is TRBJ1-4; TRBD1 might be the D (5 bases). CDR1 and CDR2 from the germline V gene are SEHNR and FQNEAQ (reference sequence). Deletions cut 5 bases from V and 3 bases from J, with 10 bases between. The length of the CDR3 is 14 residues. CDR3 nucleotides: TGTGCCAGCAGCCAGGGATTGCCTAATGAAAAACTGTTTTTT. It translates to CASSQGLPNEKLFF.

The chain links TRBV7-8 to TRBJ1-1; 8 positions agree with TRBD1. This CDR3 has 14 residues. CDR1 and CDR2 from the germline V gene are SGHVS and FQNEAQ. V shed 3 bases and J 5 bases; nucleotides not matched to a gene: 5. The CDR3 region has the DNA TGTGCCAGCAGCTTTAACAGGGGGGGGACTGAAGCTTTCTTT. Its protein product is CASSFNRGGTEAFF.